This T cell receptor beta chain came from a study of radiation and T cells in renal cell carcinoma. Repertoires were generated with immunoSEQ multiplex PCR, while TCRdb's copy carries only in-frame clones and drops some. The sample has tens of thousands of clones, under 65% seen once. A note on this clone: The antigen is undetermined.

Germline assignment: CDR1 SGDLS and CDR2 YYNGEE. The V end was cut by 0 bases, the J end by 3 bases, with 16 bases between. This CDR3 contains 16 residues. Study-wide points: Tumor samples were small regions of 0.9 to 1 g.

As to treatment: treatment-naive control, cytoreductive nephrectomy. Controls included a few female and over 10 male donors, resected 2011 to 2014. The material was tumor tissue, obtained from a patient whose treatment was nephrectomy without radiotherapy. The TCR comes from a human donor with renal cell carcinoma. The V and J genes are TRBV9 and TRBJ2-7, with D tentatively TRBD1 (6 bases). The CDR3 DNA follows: TGTGCCAGCAGCGTAGATGGAACAGGGTTCCTCTACGAGCAGTACTTC. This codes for CASSVDGTGFLYEQYF.